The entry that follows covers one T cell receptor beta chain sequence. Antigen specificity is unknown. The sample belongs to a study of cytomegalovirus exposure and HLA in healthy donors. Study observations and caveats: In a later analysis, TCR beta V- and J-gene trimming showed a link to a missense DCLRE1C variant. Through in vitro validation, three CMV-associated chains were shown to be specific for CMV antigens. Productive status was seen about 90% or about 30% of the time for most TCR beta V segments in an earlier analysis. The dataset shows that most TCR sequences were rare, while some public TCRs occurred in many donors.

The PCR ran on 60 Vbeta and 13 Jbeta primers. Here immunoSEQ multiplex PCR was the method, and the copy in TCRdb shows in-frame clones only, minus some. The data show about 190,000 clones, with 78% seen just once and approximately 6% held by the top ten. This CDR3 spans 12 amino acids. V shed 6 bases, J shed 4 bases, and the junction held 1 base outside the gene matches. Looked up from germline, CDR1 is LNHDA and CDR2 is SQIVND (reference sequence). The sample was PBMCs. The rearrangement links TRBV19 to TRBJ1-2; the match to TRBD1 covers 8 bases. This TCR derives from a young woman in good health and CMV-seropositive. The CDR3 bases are TGTGCCAGTAGGACAGGGGTCTATGGCTACACCTTC. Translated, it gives CASRTGVYGYTF. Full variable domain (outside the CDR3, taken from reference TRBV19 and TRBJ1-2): DGGITQSPKYLFRKEGQNVTLSCEQNLNHDAMYWYRQDPGQGLRLIYYSQIVNDFQKGDIAEGYSVSREKKESFPLTVTSAQKNPTAFYLCASRTGVYGYTFGSGTRLTVV.